Sequencing of this TCR beta chain was carried out in a study of blood T cell repertoires in COVID-19. Across the whole study: The cDNA or gDNA used as material had been derived from T cells, B-cell-depleted T cells, or PBMCs.

On this clone: One end of the junction does not line up with germline, which may come from a read error.

The protocol was immunoSEQ multiplex PCR, while the TCRdb copy is restricted to in-frame clones and leaves out a portion. The table lists about 160,000 clones, 75% to 90% of them singletons. The sample was peripheral blood. The source of this sequence is a young man with COVID-19, enrolled during active disease.

CDR3 sequence (DNA): TGCAGCGTTGAAGACGGGTTGAATGAAAAACTGCTTTTT. Translated, it gives CSVEDGLNEKLLF. The rearrangement uses TRBV29-1 and TRBJ1-4; D is unresolved. This CDR3 has 13 amino acids. Germline values: CDR1 SQVTM, CDR2 ANQGSEA.